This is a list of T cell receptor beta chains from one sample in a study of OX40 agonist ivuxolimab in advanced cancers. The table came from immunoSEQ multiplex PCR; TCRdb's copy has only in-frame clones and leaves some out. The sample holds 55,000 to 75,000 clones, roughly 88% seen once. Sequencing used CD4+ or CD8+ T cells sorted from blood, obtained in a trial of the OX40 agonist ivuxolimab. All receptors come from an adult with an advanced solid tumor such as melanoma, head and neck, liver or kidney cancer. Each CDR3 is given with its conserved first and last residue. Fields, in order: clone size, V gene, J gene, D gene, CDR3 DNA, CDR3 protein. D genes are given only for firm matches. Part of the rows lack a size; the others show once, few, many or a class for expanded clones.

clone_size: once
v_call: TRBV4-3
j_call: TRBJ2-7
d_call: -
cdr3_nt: TGCGCCAGCAGCCAAGAACGGGACGGCTCCTACGAGCAGTACTTC
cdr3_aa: CASSQERDGSYEQYF

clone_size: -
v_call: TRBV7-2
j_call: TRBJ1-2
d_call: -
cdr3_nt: TGTGCCAGCAGCCAGACGGCAGGCAGGGGCTTGCGTCGCTACACCTTC
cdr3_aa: CASSQTAGRGLRRYTF

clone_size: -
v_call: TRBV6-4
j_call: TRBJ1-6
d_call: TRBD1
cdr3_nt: TGTGCCAGCAGGGGACAGAATAATTCACCCCTCCACTTT
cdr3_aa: CASRGQNNSPLHF

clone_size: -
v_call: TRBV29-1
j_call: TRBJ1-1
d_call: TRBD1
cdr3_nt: TGCAGCGTAAGTCGGGACAGTGGGGACACTGAAGCTTTCTTT
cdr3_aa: CSVSRDSGDTEAFF

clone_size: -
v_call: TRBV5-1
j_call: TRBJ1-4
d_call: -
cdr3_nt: TGCGCCAGCACCCAGGAACCTTCTAATGAAAAACTGTTTTTT
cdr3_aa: CASTQEPSNEKLFF

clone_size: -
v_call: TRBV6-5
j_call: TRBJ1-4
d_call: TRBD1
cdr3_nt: TGTGCCAGCGGTACCTCCGACAGGGTTAATGAAAAACTGTTTTTT
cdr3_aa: CASGTSDRVNEKLFF

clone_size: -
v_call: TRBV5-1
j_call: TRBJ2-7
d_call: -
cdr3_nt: TGCGCCAGCAGCTTGGGAGGGACGGCTTACGAGCAGTACTTC
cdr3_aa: CASSLGGTAYEQYF

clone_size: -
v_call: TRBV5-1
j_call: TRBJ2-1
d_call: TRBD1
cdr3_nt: TGCGCCAGCAGCCTGGAGAGCGGGACAGGGAGGTCCAATGAGCAGTTCTTC
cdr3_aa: CASSLESGTGRSNEQFF

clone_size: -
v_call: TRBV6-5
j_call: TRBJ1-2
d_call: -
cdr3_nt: TGTGCCAGCAGCCCTAACTATGGCTACACCTTC
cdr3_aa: CASSPNYGYTF

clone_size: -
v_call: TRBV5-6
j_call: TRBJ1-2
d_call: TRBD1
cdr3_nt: TGTGCCAGCAGCTTGGGACCAGGGGGCGCCTATGGCTACACCTTC
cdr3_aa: CASSLGPGGAYGYTF

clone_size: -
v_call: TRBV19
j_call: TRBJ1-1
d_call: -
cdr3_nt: TGTGCCAGTAGTATGGGCCCCGGGACATGGGGGAACACTGAAGCTTTCTTT
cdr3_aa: CASSMGPGTWGNTEAFF

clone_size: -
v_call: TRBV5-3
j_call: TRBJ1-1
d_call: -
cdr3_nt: TGTGCCAGAAGCTTCAGGCCAGGGTGGCACACTGAAGCTTTCTTT
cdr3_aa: CARSFRPGWHTEAFF

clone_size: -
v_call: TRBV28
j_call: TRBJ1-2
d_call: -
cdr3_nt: TGTGCCAGCAGAGAATGGGACAAACGGAACTATGGCTACACCTTC
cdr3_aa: CASREWDKRNYGYTF

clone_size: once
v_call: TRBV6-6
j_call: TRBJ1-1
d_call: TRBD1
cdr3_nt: TGTGCCAGCATTGACAGGGGTAACACTGAAGCTTTCTTT
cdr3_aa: CASIDRGNTEAFF

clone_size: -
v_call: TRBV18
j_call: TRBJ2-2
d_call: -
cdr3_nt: TGTGCCAGCTCACTAGAGCTAGCGAACACCGGGGAGCTGTTTTTT
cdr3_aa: CASSLELANTGELFF

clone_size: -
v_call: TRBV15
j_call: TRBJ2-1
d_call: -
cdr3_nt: TGTGCCACCAGCAGAGATCTGTCCAGGAATGAGCAGTTCTTC
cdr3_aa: CATSRDLSRNEQFF

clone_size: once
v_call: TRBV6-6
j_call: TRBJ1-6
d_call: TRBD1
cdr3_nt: TGTGCCAGCAGTTACCGGACAGGACCTTCACCCCTCCACTTT
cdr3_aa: CASSYRTGPSPLHF

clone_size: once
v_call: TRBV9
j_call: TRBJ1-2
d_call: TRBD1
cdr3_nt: TGTGCCAGCAGCCCGGTACGGGACAGCTTCTATGGCTACACCTTC
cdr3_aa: CASSPVRDSFYGYTF

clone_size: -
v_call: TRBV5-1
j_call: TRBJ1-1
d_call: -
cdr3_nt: TGCGCCAGCAGCTTGGTCCAGGGGCCGGCTGAAGCTTTCTTT
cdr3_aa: CASSLVQGPAEAFF

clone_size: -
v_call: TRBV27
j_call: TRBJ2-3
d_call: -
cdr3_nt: TGTGCCAGCAGTTCTCAGGGGGATACGCAGTATTTT
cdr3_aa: CASSSQGDTQYF

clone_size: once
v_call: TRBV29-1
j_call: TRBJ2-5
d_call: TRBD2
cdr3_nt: TGCAGCGTTGAAGATCCCCGAGCCGGGACTAGCGGCCAAGAGACCCAGTACTTC
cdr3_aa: CSVEDPRAGTSGQETQYF

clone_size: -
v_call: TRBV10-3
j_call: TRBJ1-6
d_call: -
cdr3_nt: TGTGCCATCAGTGACAGCTATAATTCACCCCTCCACTTT
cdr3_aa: CAISDSYNSPLHF

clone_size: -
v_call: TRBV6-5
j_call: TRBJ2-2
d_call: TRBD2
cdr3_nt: TGTGCCAGCAGTTACACGACTAGCGGGGGAGCCGGGGAGCTGTTTTTT
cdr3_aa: CASSYTTSGGAGELFF

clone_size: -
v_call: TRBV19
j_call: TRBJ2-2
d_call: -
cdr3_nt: TGTGCCAGTAAGGGGGGGCCGAACACCGGGGAGCTGTTTTTT
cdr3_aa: CASKGGPNTGELFF

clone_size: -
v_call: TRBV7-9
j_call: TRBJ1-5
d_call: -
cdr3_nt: TGTGCCAGCAGCTTAGAAGGGACACCCGCGAGAGACCAGCATTTT
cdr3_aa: CASSLEGTPARDQHF

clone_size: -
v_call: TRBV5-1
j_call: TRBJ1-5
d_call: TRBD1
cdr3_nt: TGCGCCAGCAGCTTAGGGACAGGGAGTATGGAGCCCCAGCATTTT
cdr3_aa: CASSLGTGSMEPQHF

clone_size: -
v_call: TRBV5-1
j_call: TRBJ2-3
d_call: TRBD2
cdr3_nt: TGCGCCAGCAGCTTGGGGAGGGCTAGCGGGGAATATAACACAGATACGCAGTATTTT
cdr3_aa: CASSLGRASGEYNTDTQYF

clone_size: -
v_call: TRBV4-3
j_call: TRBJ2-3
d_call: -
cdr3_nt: TGCGCCAGCAGCCAAGATAGGCTCACAGATACGCAGTATTTT
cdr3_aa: CASSQDRLTDTQYF

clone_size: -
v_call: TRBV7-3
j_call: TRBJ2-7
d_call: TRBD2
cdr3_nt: TGTGCCAGCAGCTACCGACTAGCGGGGGACTACGAGCAGTACTTC
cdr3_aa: CASSYRLAGDYEQYF

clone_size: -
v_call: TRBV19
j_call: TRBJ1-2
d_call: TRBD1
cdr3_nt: TGTGCCAGTACTACAGGGGGCTTAGGGTATGGCTACACCTTC
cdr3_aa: CASTTGGLGYGYTF

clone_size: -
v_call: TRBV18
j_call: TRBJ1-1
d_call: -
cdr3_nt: TGTGCCAGCTCACCCGGGCCTCACCCTGAAGCTTTCTTT
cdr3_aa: CASSPGPHPEAFF

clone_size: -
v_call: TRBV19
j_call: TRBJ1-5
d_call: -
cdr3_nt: TGTGCCAGTAGTATTTGGGACAATGAGCCCCAGCATTTT
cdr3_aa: CASSIWDNEPQHF

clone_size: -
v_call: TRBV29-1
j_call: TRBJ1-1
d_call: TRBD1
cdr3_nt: TGCAGCGTTACAGGGGGCCTGAACACTGAAGCTTTCTTT
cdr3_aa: CSVTGGLNTEAFF

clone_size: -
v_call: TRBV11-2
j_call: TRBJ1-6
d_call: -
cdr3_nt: TGTGCCAGCAGTCCTCAATGGGTCCCCCTCCACTTT
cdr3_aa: CASSPQWVPLHF

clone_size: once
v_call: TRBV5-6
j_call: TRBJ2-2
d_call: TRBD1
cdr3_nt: TGTGCCAGCAGCTGGGACAGGGGGCTTACCGGGGAGCTGTTTTTT
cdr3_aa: CASSWDRGLTGELFF

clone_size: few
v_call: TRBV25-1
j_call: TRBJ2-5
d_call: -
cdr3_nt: TGTGCCAGCAGTGATTTCCTACCTACAACGACCCAAGAGACCCAGTACTTC
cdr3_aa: CASSDFLPTTTQETQYF

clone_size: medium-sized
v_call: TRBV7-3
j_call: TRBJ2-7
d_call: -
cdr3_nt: TGTGCCAGCAGCGCCGACAGGGACGGGGGGCAGTACTTC
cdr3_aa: CASSADRDGGQYF

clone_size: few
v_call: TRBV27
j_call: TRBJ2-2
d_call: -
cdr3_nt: TGTGCCAGCAGTGGTGGGCGTTCCGGGGAGCTGTTTTTT
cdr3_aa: CASSGGRSGELFF

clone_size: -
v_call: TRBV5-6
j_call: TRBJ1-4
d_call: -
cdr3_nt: TGTGCCAGCAGCCTTATTTCCACTAATGAAAAACTGTTTTTT
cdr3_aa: CASSLISTNEKLFF

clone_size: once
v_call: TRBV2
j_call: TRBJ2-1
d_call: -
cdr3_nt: TGTGCCAGCAGTGAAGCTCCGGTGTGGGGTTCCAATGAGCAGTTCTTC
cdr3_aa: CASSEAPVWGSNEQFF

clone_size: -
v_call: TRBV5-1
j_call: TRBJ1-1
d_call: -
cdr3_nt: TGCGCCAGCAGCTTTCAGGGGAACACTGAAGCTTTCTTT
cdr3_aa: CASSFQGNTEAFF

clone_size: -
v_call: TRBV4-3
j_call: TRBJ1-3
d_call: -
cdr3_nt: TGCGCCAGCAGCCAAGATACTCTGGAAGGCACTGGAAACACCATATATTTT
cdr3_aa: CASSQDTLEGTGNTIYF

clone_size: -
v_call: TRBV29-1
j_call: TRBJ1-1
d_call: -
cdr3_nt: TGCAGCGTTGAAGGGGTTATGAACACTGAAGCTTTCTTT
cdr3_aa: CSVEGVMNTEAFF